A selection of T cell receptor beta chains follows, all from one sample in a study of radiation and T cells in renal cell carcinoma. TCRdb's copy holds only in-frame clones and misses some; the assay was immunoSEQ multiplex PCR. This table has about 59,000 clones, over 70% appearing once. The sample consisted of blood, taken from a patient whose treatment included radiotherapy and nephrectomy. These receptors originate from a man aged 55 to 70 with renal cell carcinoma. Both conserved end residues are part of each CDR3. Fields, in order: clone size, D gene, J gene, V gene, CDR3 DNA, CDR3 protein. D genes are given only for firm matches. Size tells how often a clone was seen (once, few, many) or the class of an expanded clone, and some rows leave it out.

- TRBD2 TRBJ2-6 TRBV7-8 TGTGCCAGCAGCTTAGTCGGGACTAGTAATTCGAAGGGGGCCAACGTCCTGACTTTC CASSLVGTSNSKGANVLTF
- - TRBJ2-2 TRBV9 TGTGCCAGCAGCGCCCGACTGGCCCCCGGGGAGCTGTTTTTT CASSARLAPGELFF
- - TRBJ1-4 TRBV6-5 TGTGCCAGCAAGAGGCAGGATGAAAAACTGTTTTTT CASKRQDEKLFF
once - TRBJ2-2 TRBV19 TGTGCCAGTAATTTTCAGGGCTGGAACACCGGGGAGCTGTTTTTT CASNFQGWNTGELFF
- TRBD1 TRBJ1-5 TRBV6-5 TGTGCCAGCAAGACAGGGAGCAATCAGCCCCAGCATTTT CASKTGSNQPQHF
- - TRBJ2-5 TRBV11-3 TGTGCCAGCAGCCGGGCGGTGTGGGAGGAGACCCAGTACTTC CASSRAVWEETQYF
- TRBD2 TRBJ2-1 TRBV7-3 TGTGCCAGTGGGGGGACTAGCGGGAGTAATGAGCAGTTCTTC CASGGTSGSNEQFF
- - TRBJ2-3 TRBV19 TGTGCCAGTAGTATTAGGGATACGCAGTATTTT CASSIRDTQYF
once - TRBJ1-1 TRBV28 TGTGCCAGCAGTGACACAGGGCTTCTGGCTTTCTTT CASSDTGLLAFF
- - TRBJ2-5 TRBV7-9 TGTGCCAGCAGCTTTAGTTCTTTCCAGTACTTC CASSFSSFQYF
- TRBD1 TRBJ2-2 TRBV11-3 TGTGCCAGCAGCGAGGGACAGGGGGCCGCCGGGGAGCTGTTTTTT CASSEGQGAAGELFF
- - TRBJ1-5 TRBV11-2 TGTGCCAGCAGCCGAGGGTGGGGGAACAATCAGCCCCAGCATTTT CASSRGWGNNQPQHF
few TRBD1 TRBJ1-6 TRBV18 TGTGCCAGCTCACCGACAGGGACGGATTCACCCCTCCACTTT CASSPTGTDSPLHF
- - TRBJ2-5 TRBV7-2 TGTGCCAGCAGCCCACCGTCGGGGTTACAAGAGACCCAGTACTTC CASSPPSGLQETQYF
- - TRBJ2-7 TRBV7-2 TGTGCCAGCAGCTTAGTGTCAGGGTCCTCCTACGAGCAGTACTTC CASSLVSGSSYEQYF